A selection of T cell receptor beta chains follows, all from one sample in a study of blood T cell repertoires in COVID-19. The protocol was immunoSEQ multiplex PCR, while the TCRdb copy is restricted to in-frame clones and leaves out a portion. The table shows 120,000 to 150,000 clones, with 88% occurring only once. The sequenced sample was peripheral blood. These receptors all come from a man aged 45-65 years with active or convalescent COVID-19. Both conserved end residues are part of each CDR3. Each record gives: clone size, D gene, V gene, J gene, CDR3 DNA, CDR3 protein. A D gene is named only where the DNA matches it firmly. A clone size is listed for some rows: how often the clone was seen (once, few, many), or a class if it is expanded.

abundance: few; d_gene: TRBD1; v_gene: TRBV19; j_gene: TRBJ1-5; CDR3nt: TGTGCCAGTAGTATAGACCCGAACAGGGGTTGGGGAAATCAGCCCCAGCATTTT; CDR3aa: CASSIDPNRGWGNQPQHF
abundance: -; d_gene: TRBD1; v_gene: TRBV5-1; j_gene: TRBJ1-4; CDR3nt: TGCGCCAGCAGCTCCGCGGGGACAGGGAGCGAAAAACTGTTTTTT; CDR3aa: CASSSAGTGSEKLFF
abundance: -; d_gene: TRBD1; v_gene: TRBV24-1; j_gene: TRBJ2-3; CDR3nt: TGTGCCACCACTCCGGGACAGGGGGCAGATACGCAGTATTTT; CDR3aa: CATTPGQGADTQYF
abundance: -; d_gene: -; v_gene: TRBV4-1; j_gene: TRBJ2-7; CDR3nt: TGCGCCAGCAGCCACCCTACCGGGACTGGATTGTACGAGCAGTACTTC; CDR3aa: CASSHPTGTGLYEQYF
abundance: -; d_gene: -; v_gene: TRBV28; j_gene: TRBJ1-5; CDR3nt: TGTGCCAGCAGTTCCCCGTGGAGGAAGAATCAGCCCCAGCATTTT; CDR3aa: CASSSPWRKNQPQHF
abundance: -; d_gene: -; v_gene: TRBV28; j_gene: TRBJ2-2; CDR3nt: TGTGCCAGCAGTTTAGAAACACCCGGGGAGCTGTTTTTT; CDR3aa: CASSLETPGELFF
abundance: -; d_gene: TRBD2; v_gene: TRBV14; j_gene: TRBJ2-7; CDR3nt: TGTGCCAGCAGCCAAGATGGGATAGGGAGGGCAACTCCCTACGAGCAGTACTTC; CDR3aa: CASSQDGIGRATPYEQYF
abundance: -; d_gene: -; v_gene: TRBV21-1; j_gene: TRBJ2-7; CDR3nt: TGTGCCAGCAGGGGGAGCGGGGCTACCTACGAGCAGTACTTC; CDR3aa: CASRGSGATYEQYF
abundance: -; d_gene: TRBD2; v_gene: TRBV7-2; j_gene: TRBJ2-5; CDR3nt: TGTGCCAGCAGCTTAAATGCGGGAGGGCCAGAGACCCAGTACTTC; CDR3aa: CASSLNAGGPETQYF
abundance: -; d_gene: TRBD1; v_gene: TRBV19; j_gene: TRBJ2-4; CDR3nt: TGTGCCAGTAGACCCGGGACAGGAGGCAAAAACATTCAGTACTTC; CDR3aa: CASRPGTGGKNIQYF
abundance: -; d_gene: TRBD2; v_gene: TRBV11-2; j_gene: TRBJ2-1; CDR3nt: TGTGCCAGCAGCTCCCGGGGGAGGGAAAGCTCCTACAATGAGCAGTTCTTC; CDR3aa: CASSSRGRESSYNEQFF
abundance: many; d_gene: TRBD2; v_gene: TRBV4-3; j_gene: TRBJ2-7; CDR3nt: TGCGCCAGCAGCCAAGATGTGGGGGCTAGCGGGAGTTCCGAGCAGTACTTC; CDR3aa: CASSQDVGASGSSEQYF
abundance: once; d_gene: -; v_gene: TRBV7-2; j_gene: TRBJ2-2; CDR3nt: TGTGCCAACCCGACTAGTTACACCGGGGAGCTGTTTTTT; CDR3aa: CANPTSYTGELFF
abundance: -; d_gene: -; v_gene: TRBV28; j_gene: TRBJ2-6; CDR3nt: TGTGCCAGCTCTAGCTCTGGGGCCAACGTCCTGACTTTC; CDR3aa: CASSSSGANVLTF
abundance: -; d_gene: TRBD2; v_gene: TRBV2; j_gene: TRBJ2-2; CDR3nt: TGTGCCAGCAGTAAGGTAGCGGGGGCCCAGGCCGGGGAGCTGTTTTTT; CDR3aa: CASSKVAGAQAGELFF
abundance: -; d_gene: -; v_gene: TRBV5-6; j_gene: TRBJ2-6; CDR3nt: TGTGCCAGCAGCTTGTTAGGGGAAGCTGGGGCCAACGTCCTGACTTTC; CDR3aa: CASSLLGEAGANVLTF
abundance: -; d_gene: -; v_gene: TRBV9; j_gene: TRBJ1-4; CDR3nt: TGTGCCAGCAGCTTTGGGGGGACTAATGAAAAACTGTTTTTT; CDR3aa: CASSFGGTNEKLFF
abundance: -; d_gene: -; v_gene: TRBV4-3; j_gene: TRBJ1-5; CDR3nt: TGCGCCAGCAGCCCCGCCCTGCGGGCGGGTAGCAATCAGCCCCAGCATTTT; CDR3aa: CASSPALRAGSNQPQHF
abundance: -; d_gene: TRBD1; v_gene: TRBV28; j_gene: TRBJ1-1; CDR3nt: TGTGCCACCCGATACAGGGGCGATAGCACTGAAGCTTTCTTT; CDR3aa: CATRYRGDSTEAFF
abundance: -; d_gene: -; v_gene: TRBV7-9; j_gene: TRBJ2-1; CDR3nt: TGTGCCAGCAGCGGCCGAGGGGGTGAGCAGTTCTTC; CDR3aa: CASSGRGGEQFF
abundance: -; d_gene: TRBD2; v_gene: TRBV28; j_gene: TRBJ2-1; CDR3nt: TGTGCCAGCAGTCGGACTAGCGGGAGGGCCGGCAATGAGCAGTTCTTC; CDR3aa: CASSRTSGRAGNEQFF
abundance: -; d_gene: -; v_gene: TRBV6-6; j_gene: TRBJ1-1; CDR3nt: TGTGCCAGCACCGACGAGGCGAACACTGAAGCTTTCTTT; CDR3aa: CASTDEANTEAFF
abundance: -; d_gene: -; v_gene: TRBV6-5; j_gene: TRBJ2-7; CDR3nt: TGTGCCAGCAGTTACAGGCGGGGAGGCTACGAGCAGTACTTC; CDR3aa: CASSYRRGGYEQYF
abundance: -; d_gene: -; v_gene: TRBV28; j_gene: TRBJ1-4; CDR3nt: TGTGCCAGCAGTTTTAGACAGAACTTAGTGGAAAAACTGTTTTTT; CDR3aa: CASSFRQNLVEKLFF
abundance: -; d_gene: TRBD1; v_gene: TRBV4-2; j_gene: TRBJ2-1; CDR3nt: TGTGCCAGCAGCTTGGGACAGGGCACCCACAATGAGCAGTTCTTC; CDR3aa: CASSLGQGTHNEQFF
abundance: -; d_gene: -; v_gene: TRBV7-8; j_gene: TRBJ2-5; CDR3nt: TGTGCCAGCAGCGCCGGGACAAAAGAGACCCAGTACTTC; CDR3aa: CASSAGTKETQYF
abundance: few; d_gene: -; v_gene: TRBV5-6; j_gene: TRBJ1-5; CDR3nt: TGTGCCAGCAGCAGGCAACGGGGTCAGCCCCAGCATTTT; CDR3aa: CASSRQRGQPQHF
abundance: -; d_gene: TRBD2; v_gene: TRBV10-3; j_gene: TRBJ2-1; CDR3nt: TGTGCCATCACTCAGCCCACTAGCGGCTCCTACAATGAGCAGTTCTTC; CDR3aa: CAITQPTSGSYNEQFF
abundance: -; d_gene: TRBD1; v_gene: TRBV28; j_gene: TRBJ1-5; CDR3nt: TGTGCCAGCAGCTCTGACAGGGTGGGGTCCCAGCATTTT; CDR3aa: CASSSDRVGSQHF
abundance: -; d_gene: TRBD1; v_gene: TRBV28; j_gene: TRBJ2-7; CDR3nt: TGTGCCAGCAGTGGGACAGGCAAAACCTACGAGCAGTACTTC; CDR3aa: CASSGTGKTYEQYF
abundance: -; d_gene: TRBD1; v_gene: TRBV29-1; j_gene: TRBJ2-6; CDR3nt: TGCAGCGTGGCTCCGGGACAGGCTGGGGCCAACGTCCTGACTTTC; CDR3aa: CSVAPGQAGANVLTF
abundance: -; d_gene: -; v_gene: TRBV4-2; j_gene: TRBJ1-2; CDR3nt: TGTGCCAGCAGCCGGGACACTACTTTTGGCTACACCTTC; CDR3aa: CASSRDTTFGYTF
abundance: once; d_gene: TRBD1; v_gene: TRBV4-1; j_gene: TRBJ1-2; CDR3nt: TGCGCCAGCAGCCAAAGTAGCGGGACAGGGGGATATGGCTACACCTTC; CDR3aa: CASSQSSGTGGYGYTF
abundance: -; d_gene: -; v_gene: TRBV7-2; j_gene: TRBJ1-1; CDR3nt: TGTGCCAGCAGTCCCGAGGTTCAGGGTCGGGCTTTCTTT; CDR3aa: CASSPEVQGRAFF
abundance: -; d_gene: -; v_gene: TRBV28; j_gene: TRBJ2-3; CDR3nt: TGTGCCAGCAGTGAAGGGGGTGTTATTGCAGATACGCAGTATTTT; CDR3aa: CASSEGGVIADTQYF
abundance: -; d_gene: TRBD1; v_gene: TRBV7-9; j_gene: TRBJ1-2; CDR3nt: TGTGCCAGCAGCGACCCCGGGACAGTCGGCCGGATGAACTATGGCTACACCTTC; CDR3aa: CASSDPGTVGRMNYGYTF
abundance: -; d_gene: TRBD1; v_gene: TRBV4-3; j_gene: TRBJ2-2; CDR3nt: TGCGCCAGCAGCCGACAGGGAGCCGGGGAGCTGTTTTTT; CDR3aa: CASSRQGAGELFF
abundance: -; d_gene: TRBD2; v_gene: TRBV20-1; j_gene: TRBJ2-1; CDR3nt: TGCAGTGCTAGTGATGGGCTAGCGGGAGTCTACAATGAGCAGTTCTTC; CDR3aa: CSASDGLAGVYNEQFF
abundance: -; d_gene: TRBD1; v_gene: TRBV5-1; j_gene: TRBJ2-5; CDR3nt: TGCGCCAGCAGCTCCCGGACAGGGCCAGAGACCCAGTACTTC; CDR3aa: CASSSRTGPETQYF
abundance: once; d_gene: TRBD1; v_gene: TRBV9; j_gene: TRBJ2-7; CDR3nt: TGTGCCAGCAGCGTGGAGGGACAGGGGACCTACGAGCAGTACTTC; CDR3aa: CASSVEGQGTYEQYF
abundance: few; d_gene: -; v_gene: TRBV29-1; j_gene: TRBJ1-1; CDR3nt: TGCAGCGTTGCCCACTCATTTGAAGCTTTCTTT; CDR3aa: CSVAHSFEAFF
abundance: medium-sized; d_gene: -; v_gene: TRBV7-8; j_gene: TRBJ2-1; CDR3nt: TGTGCCAGCAGCATCCGGGACTTCAACAATGAGCAGTTCTTC; CDR3aa: CASSIRDFNNEQFF